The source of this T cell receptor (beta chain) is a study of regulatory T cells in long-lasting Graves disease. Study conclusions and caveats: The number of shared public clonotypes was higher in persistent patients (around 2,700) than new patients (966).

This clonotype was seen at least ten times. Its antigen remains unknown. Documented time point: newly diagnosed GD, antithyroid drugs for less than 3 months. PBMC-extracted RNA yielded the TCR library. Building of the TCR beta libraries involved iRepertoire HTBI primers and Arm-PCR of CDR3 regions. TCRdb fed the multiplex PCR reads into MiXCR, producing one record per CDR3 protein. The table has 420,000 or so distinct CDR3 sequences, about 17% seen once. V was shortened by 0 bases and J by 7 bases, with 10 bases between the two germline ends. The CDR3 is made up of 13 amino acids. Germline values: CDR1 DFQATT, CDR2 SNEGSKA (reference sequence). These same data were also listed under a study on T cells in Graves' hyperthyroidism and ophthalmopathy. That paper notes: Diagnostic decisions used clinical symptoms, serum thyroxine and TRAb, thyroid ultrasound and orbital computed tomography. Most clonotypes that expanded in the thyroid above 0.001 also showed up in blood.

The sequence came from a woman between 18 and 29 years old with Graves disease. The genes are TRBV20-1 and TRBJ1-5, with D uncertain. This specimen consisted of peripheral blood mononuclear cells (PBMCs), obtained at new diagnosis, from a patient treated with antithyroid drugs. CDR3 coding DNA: TGCAGTGCTAGAGAGTTGGGGAACCAGCCCCAGCATTTT. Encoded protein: CSARELGNQPQHF.